This T cell receptor (beta chain) was identified in a study of identifying expanded T cells in peripheral blood. Study outcomes and limitations: Clone count variance between approximately two-week samples rose with total template count. Over two and four weeks, about 15 and 19 clones changed, versus roughly 1.1 between replicates.

Collection occurred without any documented infections or immune events in donors. Notes on this clone: Its antigen is unidentified.

Repertoires were generated with immunoSEQ multiplex PCR, while TCRdb's copy carries only in-frame clones and drops some. The data show under 150,000 clones, around nine tenths seen once. This clonotype originated in a person aged 18 to 70 in good health. The sequenced material came from blood.

The CDR3: CASSEGQGSGELFF. The CDR3, as DNA: TGTGCCAGCAGTGAGGGACAGGGGAGCGGGGAGCTGTTTTTT. This rearrangement joins TRBV6-1 to TRBJ2-2, with 10 bases identical to TRBD1. The V gene's germline CDR1 is MNHNS and CDR2 SASEGT. V lost 3 bases to trimming and J lost 7 bases; unmatched junction nucleotides: 2. The CDR3 is 14 residues long.